The 17 T cell receptor beta chains below were found in one sample sequenced in a study of identifying expanded T cells in peripheral blood. The protocol was immunoSEQ multiplex PCR, while the TCRdb copy is restricted to in-frame clones and leaves out a portion. The sample holds 70,000 to 95,000 clones, more than 70% seen once. The sequencing sample was made of blood. All receptors come from a person aged 18 to 75 in good health.

The chain employs TRBV5-6 and TRBJ2-7; D is undetermined. Trimming took off 1 base at V and 3 bases at J, with 8 bases between the two ends. CDR3 size: 13 residues. Germline V lookup: CDR1 SGHDT, CDR2 YYEEEE. CDR3 sequence: CASSLWDRYEQYF. The CDR3 DNA reads as TGTGCCAGCAGCTTGTGGGATCGCTACGAGCAGTACTTC.

The rearrangement joins TRBV29-1 to TRBJ2-1; the D gene is possibly TRBD1 (6 bases). Germline V gene data show CDR1 as SQVTM and CDR2 as ANQGSEA. V lost 3 bases and J 10 bases, leaving 16 bases between the germline ends. CDR3 length: 13 residues. CDR3 residues: CSVESLQGYEQFF. The CDR3, as DNA: TGCAGCGTTGAGTCCCTACAGGGCTACGAGCAGTTCTTC.

The chain carries TRBV10-3 and TRBJ1-1; 8 bases agree with TRBD1. The germline V gene encodes CDR1 ENHRY and CDR2 SYGVKD. The CDR3 is 13 residues long. J lost 8 bases, V lost 7 bases, and 9 bases had no gene match. The CDR3 DNA follows: TGTGCCATCAAAGCGTACCGGGACAGGGAAGCTTTCTTT. It yields the protein CAIKAYRDREAFF.

The genes are TRBV6-1 and TRBJ1-2, with a tentative D call TRBD1 (5 bases). From germline, CDR1 is MNHNS and CDR2 SASEGT. The CDR3 sequence is 14 residues long. V shed 1 base and J shed 8 bases, with 14 bases lying between them. The CDR3 spells CASSEDRGEHGYTF. The DNA of the CDR3 is TGTGCCAGCAGTGAAGATCGGGGGGAGCACGGCTACACCTTC.

This chain links TRBV5-1 with TRBJ2-3; 7 bases are a match to TRBD1. Germline CDR1 is SGHRS and CDR2 is YFSETQ. V dropped 5 bases and J dropped 5; count of bases not matched to a gene: 8. This CDR3 has 14 residues. CDR3 nucleotide sequence: TGCGCCAGCAGTTATGACAGGGCGGGAGATACGCAGTATTTT. Encoded protein: CASSYDRAGDTQYF.

Written as DNA, the CDR3 is TGTGCCAGCAGCGGTAACGGAGGAGGTGAAAAACTGTTTTTT. Translated: CASSGNGGGEKLFF. The chain uses TRBV6-4 and TRBJ1-4; the D is unclear. The V end was cut by 6 bases, the J end by 7 bases, with 15 bases between. Per the germline V gene, CDR1 is MRHNA and CDR2 is SNTAGT. The CDR3 runs 14 residues.

This rearrangement joins TRBV4-1 to TRBJ2-3; TRBD2 aligns across 7 bases. V shed 0 bases and J 0 bases; nucleotides not matched to a gene: 12. Germline CDR1 is MGHRA and CDR2 is YSYEKL. The CDR3 runs 19 residues. CDR3 sequence: CASSQEGVRSGTSTDTQYF. The CDR3 coding sequence is TGCGCCAGCAGCCAAGAAGGCGTCCGAAGCGGGACTAGCACAGATACGCAGTATTTT.

This chain joins TRBV14 and TRBJ2-5; D gene ambiguous. The CDR3 has 13 residues. Trimming pared 1 base from V and 5 bases from J, leaving 8 bases between. The germline CDR1 and CDR2 sequences are SGHDN and FVKESK. In nucleotides, the CDR3 is TGTGCCAGCAGCCAAGGGGTCTACGAGACCCAGTACTTC. It encodes CASSQGVYETQYF.

The table lists this clone with a few counts. The genes are TRBV6-4 and TRBJ2-1; 11 positions agree with TRBD2. This CDR3 comprises 16 residues. Trimming at V came to 0 bases and at J to 3 bases, leaving 1 base not matched to a gene. From germline, CDR1 is MRHNA and CDR2 SNTAGT. In DNA, the CDR3 is TGTGCCAGCAGTGACTCCGGGACTAGCGGCTACAATGAGCAGTTCTTC. This translates into CASSDSGTSGYNEQFF.

This chain uses TRBV2 with TRBJ2-7; 7 bases agree with TRBD1. The CDR3 consists of 14 residues. Germline loops: CDR1 SNHLY, CDR2 FYNNEI. The J segment lost 3 bases and the V segment lost 8 bases, leaving 10 bases of the junction unmatched. DNA for the CDR3: TGTGCCAGCGCAAGGGGGCGGGTTAACTACGAGCAGTACTTC. This sequence encodes CASARGRVNYEQYF.

The chain combines TRBV18 with TRBJ2-7; TRBD1 matches 10 bases. There are 14 residues in the CDR3. Germline CDR1 reads KGHSH; CDR2 reads LQKENI. J lost 5 bases, V lost 4 bases, and 5 bases had no gene match. CDR3 sequence reads: CASSQTGTGDEQYF. CDR3 in DNA: TGTGCCAGCTCACAAACCGGGACAGGGGACGAGCAGTACTTC.

The chain carries TRBV6-1 and TRBJ2-1; 7 bases line up with TRBD2. J lost 0 bases, V lost 1 base, and 0 bases had no gene match. CDR1 is MNHNS, CDR2 SASEGT, per germline. The CDR3 has 15 amino acids. CDR3 residues: CASSEGGGSYNEQFF. The DNA for the CDR3 is TGTGCCAGCAGTGAAGGCGGGGGCTCCTACAATGAGCAGTTCTTC.

The J gene is TRBJ2-1, the V gene TRBV4-3; 9 bases line up with TRBD2. J lost 3 bases, V lost 1 base, and 4 bases had no gene match. CDR3 length equals 16 residues. The germline CDR1 and CDR2 sequences are LGHNA and YSLEER. The CDR3 is CASSQAAGGGYNEQFF. CDR3 sequence (DNA): TGCGCCAGCAGCCAAGCTGCGGGAGGGGGCTACAATGAGCAGTTCTTC.

The chain links TRBV30 to TRBJ2-4; D not resolved. The CDR3 has 14 amino acids. From germline, CDR1 is GTSNPN and CDR2 SVGIG (reference sequence). Between the trimmed V and J ends, which lost 0 bases and 0 bases, there was a span of 6 bases. The CDR3 here is CAWSVDLAKNIQYF. The CDR3 DNA sequence: TGTGCCTGGAGTGTAGACCTAGCCAAAAACATTCAGTACTTC.

V usage is TRBV5-1 and J usage is TRBJ2-2; 12 bases line up with TRBD1. Germline trimming cut 1 base from V and 0 bases from J; bases unmatched to any gene: 7. The length of the CDR3 is 19 residues. CDR1 and CDR2 from the germline V gene are SGHRS and YFSETQ. CDR3 DNA: TGCGCCAGCAGCTTGTATGGGACAGGGGGCGGACCGAACACCGGGGAGCTGTTTTTT. Its protein product is CASSLYGTGGGPNTGELFF. The variable domain in full, completed from reference TRBV5-1 and TRBJ2-2, reads KAGVTQTPRYLIKTRGQQVTLSCSPISGHRSVSWYQQTPGQGLQFLFEYFSETQRNKGNFPGRFSGRQFSNSRSEMNVSTLELGDSALYLCASSLYGTGGGPNTGELFFGEGSRLTVL.

The V and J genes are TRBV29-1 and TRBJ2-3, with D unresolved. The CDR3 contains 13 residues. V was trimmed by 6 bases and J by 4 bases, leaving 14 bases between them. The germline V gene encodes CDR1 SQVTM and CDR2 ANQGSEA. CDR3 sequence reads: CSVKYSLPDTQYF. The CDR3 nucleotides read TGCAGCGTGAAGTACTCCTTACCAGATACGCAGTATTTT.

V and J are TRBV7-9 and TRBJ2-4; 10 positions match TRBD1. Trimming removed 5 bases from V and 7 bases from J; junction bases left unmatched: 5. The CDR3 runs to 14 residues. Germline V gives CDR1 SEHNR, CDR2 FQNEAQ (reference sequence). The CDR3 protein is CASSQTGGGNIQYF. In DNA form, the CDR3 reads TGTGCCAGCAGCCAGACAGGGGGCGGGAACATTCAGTACTTC.